Listed below are T cell receptor beta chains from one sample, sequenced in a study of blood T cell repertoires in COVID-19. Some clones are missing from TCRdb's copy, which holds only in-frame ones; the method was immunoSEQ multiplex PCR. The profile shows roughly 230,000 clones, around 83% of them singletons. Sample: peripheral blood. Receptor source: a woman between 50 and 59 years old with acute or convalescent COVID-19. The CDR3 runs from the conserved cysteine through the conserved F or W. D genes are given only for firm matches. The size entry is marked missing in some rows and otherwise reads once, few, many or a size class.

J	size	D	V	CDR3	DNA
TRBJ1-2	-	-	TRBV10-3	CAISDRLDGYTF	TGTGCCATCAGTGACAGGTTGGATGGCTACACCTTC
TRBJ1-1	-	-	TRBV6-1	CASSDVAGTNTEAFF	TGTGCCAGCAGTGACGTAGCAGGGACTAACACTGAAGCTTTCTTT
TRBJ2-1	-	-	TRBV19	CASSTNSYSSNEQFF	TGTGCCAGTAGTACAAATAGCTATAGCTCGAATGAGCAGTTCTTC
TRBJ1-1	-	TRBD1	TRBV29-1	CSVKGAGTEAFF	TGCAGCGTTAAGGGGGCAGGCACTGAAGCTTTCTTT
TRBJ1-3	-	TRBD1	TRBV28	CASRHPTGGGGNTIYF	TGTGCCAGCAGACACCCGACAGGGGGCGGTGGAAACACCATATATTTT
TRBJ1-5	-	-	TRBV27	CATKKQGREQPQHF	TGTGCCACCAAGAAGCAGGGGAGGGAACAGCCCCAGCATTTT
TRBJ2-3	-	-	TRBV5-1	CASSLGLGSDTQYF	TGCGCCAGCAGCTTGGGACTAGGGTCAGATACGCAGTATTTT
TRBJ2-3	-	-	TRBV6-4	CASSDRGPDTQYF	TGTGCCAGCAGTGACCGAGGGCCGGATACGCAGTATTTT
TRBJ2-3	-	TRBD2	TRBV20-1	CSASTGTSGVSTDTQYF	TGCAGTGCTAGTACCGGGACTAGCGGGGTTAGCACAGATACGCAGTATTTT
TRBJ2-1	-	TRBD1	TRBV15	CATSRELVTGGSEQFF	TGTGCCACCAGCAGAGAACTGGTCACAGGGGGCAGTGAGCAGTTCTTC
TRBJ1-5	-	-	TRBV5-4	CASSFSGSGQPQHF	TGTGCCAGCAGCTTCTCGGGGTCCGGTCAGCCCCAGCATTTT
TRBJ2-1	-	-	TRBV7-6	CASSLERAPSYNEQFF	TGTGCCAGCAGCTTAGAGCGGGCCCCTTCCTACAATGAGCAGTTCTTC
TRBJ1-5	few	TRBD1	TRBV6-5	CASRRDRIENQPQHF	TGTGCCAGCAGACGGGACAGGATAGAGAATCAGCCCCAGCATTTT
TRBJ2-7	-	TRBD2	TRBV10-3	CAIRSGLGGHEQYF	TGTGCCATCAGATCCGGACTAGGCGGGCACGAGCAGTACTTC
TRBJ1-1	-	-	TRBV3-1/TRBV3-2	CASSQVQNTEAFF	TGTGCCAGCAGCCAAGTCCAGAATACTGAAGCTTTCTTT
TRBJ1-5	-	TRBD1	TRBV19	CASSWDRNQPQHF	TGTGCCAGTAGTTGGGACAGAAATCAGCCCCAGCATTTT
TRBJ2-7	-	-	TRBV6-5	CASSPNGEKGYEQYF	TGTGCCAGCAGCCCGAACGGGGAAAAGGGCTACGAGCAGTACTTC
TRBJ1-5	-	TRBD1	TRBV5-6	CASSLTGYLGNQPQHF	TGTGCCAGCAGCCTGACAGGGTATCTAGGCAATCAGCCCCAGCATTTT
TRBJ1-2	-	-	TRBV24-1	CATSDRRGGVEGYTF	TGTGCCACCAGTGACCGCCGCGGAGGGGTTGAAGGCTACACCTTC
TRBJ1-2	many	-	TRBV28	CATSSLRPEWAPTNYGYTF	TGTGCCACCTCAAGTTTAAGACCCGAGTGGGCTCCTACTAACTATGGCTACACCTTC
TRBJ1-2	-	-	TRBV2	CASGEGLIGYTF	TGTGCCAGCGGGGAGGGGCTTATTGGCTACACCTTC
TRBJ2-1	few	TRBD2	TRBV2	CASIKSTAGSSYNEQFF	TGTGCCAGCATTAAGTCCACAGCGGGAAGCTCCTACAATGAGCAGTTCTTC
TRBJ2-3	once	TRBD1	TRBV5-1	CASSRDSGTDTQYF	TGCGCCAGCAGCCGGGACAGTGGCACAGATACGCAGTATTTT
TRBJ1-4	-	-	TRBV15	CATSRGDRVRNEKLFF	TGTGCCACCAGCAGGGGAGACCGGGTGCGAAATGAAAAACTGTTTTTT
TRBJ2-7	-	-	TRBV3-1/TRBV3-2	CASSRPGGPYEQYF	TGTGCCAGCAGCCGCCCCGGGGGACCCTACGAGCAGTACTTC
TRBJ2-5	-	TRBD2	TRBV28	CASRPRGGLETQYF	TGTGCCAGCAGGCCACGGGGGGGCTTAGAGACCCAGTACTTC